This T cell receptor (beta chain) emerged from a study of Ad26.COV2.S vaccination and SARS-CoV-2 variants. Trimming removed 1 base from V and 4 bases from J, with 12 bases in between. The CDR3 totals 14 residues. Germline values: CDR1 SGHKS, CDR2 YYEKEE (reference sequence). Comments on this clone: Its specificity is not known.

Indicated treatment: some 20 received Ad26.COV2.S at low or high dose, single or two shots; 5 received placebo; per-sample allocation not given. Collection of samples fell on day 63 after the first vaccine or placebo injection. Profiling relied on immunoSEQ multiplex PCR, and the TCRdb table lists in-frame clones only, not all of them. The data show around 450,000 clones, around 90% seen once. Study-level points and caveats: Spike-specific CD8+ and CD4+ T cell responses reportedly showed substantial breadth after vaccination.

The rearrangement joins TRBV5-5 to TRBJ2-7; tentative D call: TRBD1 (7 bases). The sequencing used peripheral blood, collected in a trial of Ad26.COV2.S vaccine versus placebo. The sequence was collected from a person between 18 and 60 years old who received the Ad26.COV2.S COVID-19 vaccine or a placebo. CDR3: CASSLSAGGYEQYF. The CDR3 nucleotides read TGTGCCAGCAGCTTGTCGGCAGGGGGGTACGAGCAGTACTTC. The full variable domain, in which reference TRBV5-5 and TRBJ2-7 provide the parts outside the CDR3, is DAGVTQSPTHLIKTRGQQVTLRCSPISGHKSVSWYQQVLGQGPQFIFQYYEKEERGRGNFPDRFSARQFPNYSSELNVNALLLGDSALYLCASSLSAGGYEQYFGPGTRLTVT.